This TCR beta chain is drawn from a study of response to subunit inactivated influenza vaccine. Each CDR3 protein gets one entry after TCRdb re-called the RT-PCR reads with MiXCR. The sample has about 570,000 distinct CDR3 sequences; 11% are singletons. The CDR3 sequence is 16 residues long. Trimming shortened V by 0 bases and J by 3 bases, and 11 bases separated the two germline ends. CDR1 is LGHDT, CDR2 YNNKEL, per germline (reference sequence). These data were likewise used in another study, on T cells expressing NK-cell markers. As reported in that work: Libraries used 5'RACE template switching adding universal primer site and UMIs.

The TCR was taken from a man aged 45-65 years who received an inactivated influenza vaccine. This specimen consisted of PBMCs from blood, obtained on the day of vaccination. The chain is built from TRBV3-1 and TRBJ2-2; D is ambiguous. CDR3 DNA sequence: TGTGCCAGCAGCCAAGATCGCCCGTTATACACCGGGGAGCTGTTTTTT. Translating it yields CASSQDRPLYTGELFF.